The 12 T cell receptor beta chains below all came from one sample that was sequenced in a study of cytomegalovirus exposure and HLA in healthy donors (TCRdb year 2017). The receptor library was made with the immunoSEQ multiplex PCR assay. For the multiplex PCR, a mixture combining 60 forward primers for TCR Vbeta segments and 13 reverse primers for TCR Jbeta segments was used. In its TCRdb copy, this immuneACCESS table keeps in-frame sequences only and misses some clones. Where compared with another copy, unresolved V genes explain less than half of these, and the others have no known cause. The table for this sample lists 120,000 or so clones; less than 20% of them were counted only once. Under 2.5% of the sample rests with the top ten. The sample was PBMCs. Every receptor here comes from a woman aged 18-29 years in good health and CMV-seronegative.

This clone came up a few times. This chain connects TRBV30 to TRBJ1-1, with 9 positions matching TRBD1. CDR3 size: 14 residues. CDR1 and CDR2 from the germline V gene are GTSNPN and SVGIG (reference sequence). After removal of 2 bases from V and 6 bases from J, the junction contained 7 bases not matched to a gene. The CDR3 region is CAWSSDRGVAEAFF. CDR3 nucleotide sequence: TGTGCCTGGAGTTCAGACAGGGGGGTCGCTGAAGCTTTCTTT.

The chain employs TRBV7-3 and TRBJ2-7; 9 bases are shared with TRBD1. The CDR3 runs 15 residues. The V gene's germline CDR1 is SGHTA and CDR2 FQGTGA. V was clipped by 2 bases and J by 3 bases; unmatched bases: 5. CDR3 coding DNA: TGTGCCAGCAGCTTAGGGGGACAGGGCGACTACGAGCAGTACTTC. Its translation is CASSLGGQGDYEQYF.

J is TRBJ2-7 and V is TRBV5-1; TRBD2 is a possible D gene (6 bases). This CDR3 spans 14 amino acids. CDR1 SGHRS and CDR2 YFSETQ come from the germline V gene. V was trimmed by 0 bases and J by 2 bases, leaving 9 bases between them. CDR3 sequence reads: CASSLVGRTYEQYF. As DNA, the CDR3 is TGCGCCAGCAGCTTGGTCGGGAGAACCTACGAGCAGTACTTC.

The chain couples TRBV6-5 to TRBJ2-2; D is perhaps TRBD2 (6 bases). V was clipped by 0 bases and J by 5 bases, with 7 bases between them. Germline-derived CDR1 and CDR2 are MNHEY and SVGAGI. The CDR3 has 14 residues. The CDR3 DNA is TGTGCCAGCAGTTACTCGGGGGGAACCGGGGAGCTGTTTTTT. Protein product: CASSYSGGTGELFF.

V gene TRBV6-6 combines with J gene TRBJ2-5, with TRBD1 identical over 7 bases. Germline lookup yields CDR1 MNHNY and CDR2 SVGAGI (reference sequence). The CDR3 runs 13 residues. With V trimmed by 7 bases and J by 2 bases, 4 bases remained unmatched. The CDR3 is CASKRQGQETQYF. CDR3 DNA: TGTGCCAGCAAACGACAGGGACAAGAGACCCAGTACTTC.

The chain carries TRBV7-3 and TRBJ2-2; no clear D. Per germline, CDR1 SGHTA and CDR2 FQGTGA. V was clipped by 1 base and J by 7 bases, with 4 bases between them. This CDR3 is built from 12 residues. The chain's CDR3 is CASSLNGGELFF. CDR3 in DNA: TGTGCCAGCAGCTTAAACGGCGGGGAGCTGTTTTTT.

In this sample, this clone turned up a few times. The chain links TRBV6-1 to TRBJ2-7, with a possible D match to TRBD2 (7 bases). V was shortened by 11 bases and J by 7 bases, with 24 bases between the two germline ends. Germline assignment: CDR1 MNHNS and CDR2 SASEGT. The CDR3 spans 14 residues. CDR3 region: CASQDGGGRREQYF. The CDR3 DNA follows: TGTGCCTCCCAAGATGGGGGGGGCCGACGGGAGCAGTACTTC.

The genes are TRBV19 and TRBJ1-1; 7 nucleotides line up with TRBD1. The CDR3 is 13 residues long. The V and J ends lost 4 bases and 5 bases, in that order; junction bases with no gene match: 4. In germline, CDR1 is LNHDA, CDR2 SQIVND (reference sequence). The CDR3 loop reads CASSTQGVTEAFF. CDR3 nucleotide sequence: TGTGCCAGTAGTACCCAGGGGGTGACTGAAGCTTTCTTT.

The chain employs TRBV6-8 and TRBJ2-2, with D tentatively TRBD1 (7 bases). The V and J ends lost 8 bases and 6 bases respectively, with 19 bases between them. The CDR3 contains 15 residues. Germline assignment: CDR1 MNHGY and CDR2 SAAAGT. The CDR3 loop is CASPLGQGEAGELFF. CDR3 coding DNA: TGTGCCAGCCCCTTGGGTCAGGGGGAGGCCGGGGAGCTGTTTTTT.

A few counts support this clone. The rearrangement joins TRBV10-3 to TRBJ2-7, with 9 bases that match TRBD1. CDR1 is ENHRY, CDR2 SYGVKD, per germline. V dropped 7 bases and J dropped 6; count of bases not matched to a gene: 10. The CDR3 is made up of 14 amino acids. The CDR3 protein is CAITAGTGLAEQYF. The CDR3 nucleotides read TGTGCCATCACCGCCGGGACAGGGCTTGCCGAGCAGTACTTC.

This clone was found a few times. V is TRBV5-6 and J is TRBJ2-7; a possible D gene is TRBD1 (6 bases). The CDR3 has 12 residues. Deletions cut 7 bases from V and 1 base from J, with 9 bases between. Germline CDR1 reads SGHDT; CDR2 reads YYEEEE. CDR3 protein: CASQQGSYEQYF. CDR3 nucleotides: TGTGCCAGCCAACAGGGTTCCTACGAGCAGTACTTC.

The rearrangement links TRBV30 to TRBJ1-1; 8 bases fit TRBD1. J was trimmed by 2 bases and V by 5 bases; bases with no gene match: 13. Germline V gene lookup returns CDR1 GTSNPN and CDR2 SVGIG (reference sequence). The CDR3 runs 16 residues. CDR3 in DNA: TGTGCCTGGGACCCAGGGGGCCTTTACCTCAACACTGAAGCTTTCTTT. Protein sequence: CAWDPGGLYLNTEAFF.